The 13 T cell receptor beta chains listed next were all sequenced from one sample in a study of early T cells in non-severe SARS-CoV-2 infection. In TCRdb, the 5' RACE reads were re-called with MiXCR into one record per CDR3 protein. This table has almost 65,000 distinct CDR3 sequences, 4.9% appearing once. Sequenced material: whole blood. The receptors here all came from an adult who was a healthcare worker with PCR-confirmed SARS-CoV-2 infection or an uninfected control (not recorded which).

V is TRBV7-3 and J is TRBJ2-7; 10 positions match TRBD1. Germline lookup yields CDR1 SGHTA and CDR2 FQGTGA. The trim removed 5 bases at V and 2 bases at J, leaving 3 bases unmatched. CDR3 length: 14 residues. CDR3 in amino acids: CASSRDRGPYEQYF. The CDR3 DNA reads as TGTGCCAGCAGCCGGGACAGGGGACCCTACGAGCAGTACTTC.

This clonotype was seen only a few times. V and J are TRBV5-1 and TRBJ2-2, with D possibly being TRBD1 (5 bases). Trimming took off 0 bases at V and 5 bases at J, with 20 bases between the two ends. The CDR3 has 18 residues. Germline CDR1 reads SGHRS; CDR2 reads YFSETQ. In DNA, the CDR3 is TGCGCCAGCAGCTTGGAAGGTCAGGGTCATTTTGGGACCGGGGAGCTGTTTTTT. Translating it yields CASSLEGQGHFGTGELFF.

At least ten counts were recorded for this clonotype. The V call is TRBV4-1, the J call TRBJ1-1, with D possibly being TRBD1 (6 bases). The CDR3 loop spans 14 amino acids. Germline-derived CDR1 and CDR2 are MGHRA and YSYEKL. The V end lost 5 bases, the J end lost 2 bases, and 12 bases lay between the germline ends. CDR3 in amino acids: CASSGRTVNTEAFF. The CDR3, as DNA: TGCGCCAGCAGCGGCCGGACAGTTAACACTGAAGCTTTCTTT.

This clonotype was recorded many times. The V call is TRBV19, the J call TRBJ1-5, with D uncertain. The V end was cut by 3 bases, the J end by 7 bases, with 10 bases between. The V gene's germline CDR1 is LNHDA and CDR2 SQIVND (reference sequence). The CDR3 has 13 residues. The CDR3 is CASSIVVYQPQHF. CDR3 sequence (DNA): TGTGCCAGTAGTATCGTGGTGTACCAGCCCCAGCATTTT.

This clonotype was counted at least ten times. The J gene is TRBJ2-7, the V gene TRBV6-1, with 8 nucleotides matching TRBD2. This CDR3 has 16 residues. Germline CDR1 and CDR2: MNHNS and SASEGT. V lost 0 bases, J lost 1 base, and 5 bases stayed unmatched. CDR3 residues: CASSEAGAGASYEQYF. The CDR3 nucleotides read TGTGCCAGCAGTGAAGCAGGAGCGGGGGCTTCCTACGAGCAGTACTTC.

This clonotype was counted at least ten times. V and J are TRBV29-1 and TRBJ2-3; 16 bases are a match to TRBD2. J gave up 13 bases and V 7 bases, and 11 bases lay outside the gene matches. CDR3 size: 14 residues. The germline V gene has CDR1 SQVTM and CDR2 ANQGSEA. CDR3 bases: TGCAGCGGTGCGCCGGGACTAGCGGGGGGGGTGGAGTATTTT. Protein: CSGAPGLAGGVEYF.

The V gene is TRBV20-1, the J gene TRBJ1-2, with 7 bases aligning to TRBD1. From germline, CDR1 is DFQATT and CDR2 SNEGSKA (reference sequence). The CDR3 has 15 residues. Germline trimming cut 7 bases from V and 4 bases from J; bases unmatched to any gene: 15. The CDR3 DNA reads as TGCAGTGTCTTGCCGACAGGGTTGGGAAGCTATGGCTACACCTTC. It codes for CSVLPTGLGSYGYTF.

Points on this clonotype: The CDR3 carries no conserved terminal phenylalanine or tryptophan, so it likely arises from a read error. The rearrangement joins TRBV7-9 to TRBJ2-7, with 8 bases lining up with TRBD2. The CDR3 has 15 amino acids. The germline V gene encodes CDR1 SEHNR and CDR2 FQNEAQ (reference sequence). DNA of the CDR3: TGTGTCAGCAGCTCCATACGTAGCGGGACCTACGAGCAGTACCTC. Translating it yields CVSSSIRSGTYEQYL.

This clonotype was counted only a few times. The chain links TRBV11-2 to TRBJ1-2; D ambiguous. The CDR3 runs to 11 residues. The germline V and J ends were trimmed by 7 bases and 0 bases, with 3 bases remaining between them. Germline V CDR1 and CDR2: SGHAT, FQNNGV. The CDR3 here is CASTPNYGYTF. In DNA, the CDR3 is TGTGCCAGCACCCCTAACTATGGCTACACCTTC.

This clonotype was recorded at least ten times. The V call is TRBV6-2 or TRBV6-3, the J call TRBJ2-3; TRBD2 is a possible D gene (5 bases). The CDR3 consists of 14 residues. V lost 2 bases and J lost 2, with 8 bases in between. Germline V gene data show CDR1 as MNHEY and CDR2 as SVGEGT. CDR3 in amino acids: CASSYGRITDTQYF. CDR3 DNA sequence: TGTGCCAGCAGTTACGGGAGAATCACAGATACGCAGTATTTT.

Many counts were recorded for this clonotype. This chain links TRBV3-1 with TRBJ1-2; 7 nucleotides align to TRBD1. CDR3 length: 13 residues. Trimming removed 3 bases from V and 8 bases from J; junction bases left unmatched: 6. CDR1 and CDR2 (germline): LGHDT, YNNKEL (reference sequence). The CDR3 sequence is CASSHTGVGGYTF. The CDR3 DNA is TGTGCCAGCAGCCATACAGGGGTAGGCGGCTACACCTTC. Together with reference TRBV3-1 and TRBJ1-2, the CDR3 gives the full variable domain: DTAVSQTPKYLVTQMGNDKSIKCEQNLGHDTMYWYKQDSKKFLKIMFSYNNKELIINETVPNRFSPKSPDKAHLNLHINSLELGDSAVYFCASSHTGVGGYTFGSGTRLTVV.

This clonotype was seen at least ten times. DNA of the CDR3: TGTGCCAGCAGTCCCGCCAGGACATCCTACAATGAGCAGTTCTTC. It translates to CASSPARTSYNEQFF. The chain has TRBV9 and TRBJ2-1; D possibly corresponds to TRBD1 (5 bases). This CDR3 comprises 15 residues. CDR1 SGDLS and CDR2 YYNGEE come from the germline V gene. Trimming left V 5 bases short and J 1 base short, with 13 bases between.

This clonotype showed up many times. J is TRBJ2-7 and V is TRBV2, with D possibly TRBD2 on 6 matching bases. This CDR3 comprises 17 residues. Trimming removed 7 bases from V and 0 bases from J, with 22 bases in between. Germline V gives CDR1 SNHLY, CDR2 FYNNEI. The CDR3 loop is CASKEGVAQESSYEQYF. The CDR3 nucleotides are TGTGCCAGCAAGGAGGGCGTAGCGCAAGAGAGCTCCTACGAGCAGTACTTC.